A selection of T cell receptor beta chains follows, all from one sample in a study of OX40 agonist ivuxolimab in advanced cancers. TCRdb's table, derived via immunoSEQ multiplex PCR, lists solely in-frame clones and lacks some. The sample lists some 58,000 clones; approximately 90% were seen once. Here the sequenced sample was CD4+ or CD8+ T cells sorted from blood, taken in a trial of the OX40 agonist ivuxolimab. The source is an adult with an advanced solid tumor such as melanoma, head and neck, liver or kidney cancer. CDR3s include the opening cysteine and the closing phenylalanine or tryptophan. The D gene is left open where the match is weak. Not every row has a clone size; where given, it reads once, few, many or a size class.

J gene	clone size	V gene	D gene	CDR3 protein	CDR3 DNA
TRBJ2-7	-	TRBV18	-	CASSPEGSSYEQYF	TGTGCCAGCTCACCAGAAGGCAGCTCCTACGAGCAGTACTTC
TRBJ1-4	-	TRBV5-1	-	CASSPMGSFNEKLFF	TGCGCCAGCAGCCCGATGGGGAGCTTTAATGAAAAACTGTTTTTT
TRBJ2-1	-	TRBV9	TRBD2	CASSVGTSGNNEQFF	TGTGCCAGCAGCGTAGGGACTAGCGGGAACAATGAGCAGTTCTTC
TRBJ1-1	-	TRBV11-2	-	CASSLGRNTEAFF	TGTGCCAGCAGCTTAGGCAGGAACACTGAAGCTTTCTTT
TRBJ2-1	-	TRBV10-2	TRBD2	CASSDSAGANNEQFF	TGCGCCAGCAGTGACTCAGCGGGAGCTAACAATGAGCAGTTCTTC
TRBJ2-3	-	TRBV7-9	-	CASSLEGGTDTQYF	TGTGCCAGCAGCTTAGAGGGAGGCACAGATACGCAGTATTTT
TRBJ2-7	-	TRBV5-4	-	CASSLTLTSNEQYF	TGTGCCAGCAGCTTGACTCTTACAAGCAACGAGCAGTACTTC
TRBJ1-1	-	TRBV5-8	TRBD1	CASRPGQGFPNTEAFF	TGTGCCAGCAGGCCGGGACAGGGATTCCCGAACACTGAAGCTTTCTTT
TRBJ1-5	-	TRBV15	-	CATGGNQPQHF	TGTGCCACCGGGGGGAATCAGCCCCAGCATTTT
TRBJ2-3	-	TRBV2	-	CASEVERSSTDTQYF	TGTGCCAGCGAAGTTGAGCGGTCTAGCACAGATACGCAGTATTTT
TRBJ2-3	-	TRBV5-1	-	CASSAQGDTQYF	TGCGCCAGCAGCGCCCAGGGAGATACGCAGTATTTT
TRBJ1-2	-	TRBV18	-	CASSSGTDYGYTF	TGTGCCAGCTCCTCGGGCACAGACTATGGCTACACCTTC
TRBJ2-1	-	TRBV11-2	-	CASSSPVYNEQFF	TGTGCCAGCAGCTCCCCCGTCTACAATGAGCAGTTCTTC
TRBJ2-5	few	TRBV30	-	CAWSVRAVQETQYF	TGTGCCTGGAGTGTTAGGGCTGTCCAAGAGACCCAGTACTTC
TRBJ2-5	few	TRBV6-1	TRBD2	CATRLARTETQYF	TGTGCCACCAGACTAGCGAGGACCGAGACCCAGTACTTC
TRBJ1-2	-	TRBV28	-	CASWTQPGDGYTF	TGTGCCAGCTGGACGCAACCTGGAGATGGCTACACCTTC